A selection of T cell receptor beta chains follows, all from one sample in a study of CD8+ T cells in alopecia areata. The assay was immunoSEQ multiplex PCR, and TCRdb's table has in-frame clones only and misses some. The table records roughly 190,000 clones, under 80% of them present only once. The specimen was CD4+ T cells sorted from blood, collected around week 49, from a patient treated with tofacitinib. The receptor source for this set is a human donor with alopecia areata. Each CDR3 is given with its conserved first and last residue.

>TRBV29-1|TRBJ2-1
CSVGRQRINSYNEQFF
>TRBV25-1|TRBJ2-2
CASSGQTTGELFF
>TRBV6-6|TRBJ1-2
CASSAYRAPYGYTF
>TRBV15|TRBJ2-1
CATSIVRAEQFF
>TRBV5-1|TRBJ2-5
CASSFPGGQETQYF
>TRBV30|TRBJ2-1
CAWSAWTQNEQFF
>TRBV29-1|TRBJ1-4
CSVVEQGAANEKLFF
>TRBV7-2|TRBJ2-7
CASSPGLAGRLYEQYF
>TRBV4-3|TRBJ2-2
CASSQDRGSGGLNTGELFF
>TRBV21-1|TRBJ1-2
CATIRDRTYGYTF
>TRBV6-4|TRBJ2-2
CASSPKPATSGANTGELFF
>TRBV29-1|TRBJ2-4
CSVGGVAKNIQYF
>TRBV18|TRBJ1-5
CASSPGGNNQPQHF
>TRBV7-2|TRBJ2-1
CASSSGTSGGAIYNEQFF
>TRBV29-1|TRBJ1-2
CSAQAGTGSGYTF
>TRBV27|TRBJ2-3
CASSPSRSRPGKISTDTQYF
>TRBV4-1|TRBJ2-1
CASSQDRPSNEQFF
>TRBV29-1|TRBJ1-1
CSVERQKNTEAFF
>TRBV29-1|TRBJ2-7
CSVSPSGTSVEQYF
>TRBV29-1|TRBJ1-1
CSVDWGAGAFF
>TRBV5-6|TRBJ1-1
CASSFGQLNTEAFF
>TRBV5-1|TRBJ2-7
CASSLVQESYEQYF
>TRBV18|TRBJ1-6
CASSPPGQGASPLHF
>TRBV30|TRBJ2-3
CAWSVRGGGTDTQYF
>TRBV7-2|TRBJ2-7
CASSFMTGVRNEQYF
>TRBV18|TRBJ2-2
CASPLLGTSNTGELFF
>TRBV30|TRBJ1-2
CAWSSRGNGYTF
>TRBV18|TRBJ1-2
CASSPLPRDGYTF
>TRBV5-6|TRBJ2-7
CASSPGEISSYEQYF
>TRBV27|TRBJ2-6
CASSPTPSPGANVLTF
>TRBV6-5|TRBJ2-3
CAAAGGRTDTQYF
>TRBV30|TRBJ1-2
CAWTNGLSYGYTF
>TRBV29-1|TRBJ1-1
CSVRTVNTEAFF
>TRBV27|TRBJ1-6
CASSLKPRSYNSPLHF
>TRBV29-1|TRBJ2-7
CSGGFTYEQYF
>TRBV20-1|TRBJ1-1
CSARDSPQAFF
>TRBV6-1|TRBJ2-3
CASSETGKADTQYF
>TRBV2|TRBJ2-6
CASTPGQGHSGANVLTF
>TRBV30|TRBJ1-2
CAWFRTPNLGGYTF
>TRBV18|TRBJ2-3
CASSPAVAGGTDTQYF
>TRBV5-6|TRBJ1-1
CASRTGGSMNTEAFF
>TRBV27|TRBJ2-7
CASSFRTLSSGVDEQYF
>TRBV25-1|TRBJ1-6
CASSDLTGGNSPLHF
>TRBV29-1|TRBJ2-4
CSVWGSGNDIQYF
>TRBV7-2|TRBJ1-5
CASSNQDQPQHF
>TRBV4-3|TRBJ2-1
CASSQGTSGGVGEQFF
>TRBV29-1|TRBJ2-7
CSVAKGYEQYF
>TRBV5-1|TRBJ1-2
CASSQDRPNYGYTF
>TRBV5-4|TRBJ2-4
CASSLDRAGGNIQYF
>TRBV29-1|TRBJ2-5
CSVYGRKWETQYF
>TRBV29-1|TRBJ1-5
CSVGGSNQPQHF
>TRBV14|TRBJ1-6
CASSLRQGYNSPLHF
>TRBV10-2|TRBJ1-2
CASSDITLRGYTF
>TRBV30|TRBJ2-3
CAWTGSDTQYF